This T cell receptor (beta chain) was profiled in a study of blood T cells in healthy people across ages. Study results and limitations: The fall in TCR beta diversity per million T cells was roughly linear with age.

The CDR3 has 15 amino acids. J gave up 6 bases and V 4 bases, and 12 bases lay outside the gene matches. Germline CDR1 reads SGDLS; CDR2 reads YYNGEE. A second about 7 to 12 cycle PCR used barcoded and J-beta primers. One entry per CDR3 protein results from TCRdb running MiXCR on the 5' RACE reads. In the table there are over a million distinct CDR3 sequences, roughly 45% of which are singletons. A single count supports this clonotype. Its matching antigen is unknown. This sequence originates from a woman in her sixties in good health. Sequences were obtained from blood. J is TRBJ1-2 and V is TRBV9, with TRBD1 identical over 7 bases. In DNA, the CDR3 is TGTGCCAGCAGCTTCACCGACAGGGCTGCAGATGGCTACACCTTC. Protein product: CASSFTDRAADGYTF.